The 8 T cell receptor beta chains listed next were all sequenced from one sample in a study of blood T cell repertoires in COVID-19. Produced via immunoSEQ multiplex PCR; TCRdb's table is partial and in-frame only. The sample consists of some 330,000 clones, under 85% of them appearing once. Sequencing was carried out using PBMCs or T cells enriched from blood (not recorded which). The receptor source for this set is a woman aged 50 to 60 who had recovered from COVID-19.

This rearrangement joins TRBV25-1 to TRBJ2-3; 7 bases agree with TRBD1. The trim removed 2 bases at V and 2 bases at J, leaving 4 bases unmatched. The CDR3 consists of 15 residues. Germline CDR1 and CDR2: MGHDK and SYGVNS. The CDR3 nucleotides read TGTGCCAGCAGTGAAGGACAGGCGACCACAGATACGCAGTATTTT. This encodes CASSEGQATTDTQYF.

This sequence joins TRBV11-3 and TRBJ2-5; TRBD2 matches at 16 bases. Germline assignment: CDR1 SGHNT and CDR2 YENEEA. Trimming took 5 bases from V and 5 from J; bases not matched to a gene: 8. The CDR3 spans 17 residues. CDR3 nucleotide sequence: TGTGCCAGCAGCCCCGGGACTAGCGGGGGGGCGTGGGAGACCCAGTACTTC. Translated: CASSPGTSGGAWETQYF.

The DNA for the CDR3 is TGTGCCAGCAGCCCGGGGGGACTTTCCGAGACCCAGTACTTC. It yields the protein CASSPGGLSETQYF. The rearrangement uses TRBV7-2 and TRBJ2-5; 7 nucleotides line up with TRBD2. The CDR3 has 14 residues. V lost 5 bases, J lost 5 bases, and 8 bases stayed unmatched. The germline V gene encodes CDR1 SGHTA and CDR2 FQGNSA.

The chain recombines TRBV5-1 with TRBJ2-2; D perhaps matches TRBD1 (6 bases). Germline V gene lookup returns CDR1 SGHRS and CDR2 YFSETQ. With 1 base removed from V and 1 base from J, the gap between germline ends came to 8 bases. This CDR3 comprises 15 residues. As DNA, the CDR3 is TGCGCCAGCAGCTTGACGACAGGGAACACCGGGGAGCTGTTTTTT. Amino acid sequence: CASSLTTGNTGELFF.

This clone was observed once. The J gene is TRBJ2-7, the V gene TRBV20-1, with D maybe TRBD1 (6 bases). V was shortened by 3 bases and J by 8 bases, with 23 bases between the two germline ends. The germline V gene encodes CDR1 DFQATT and CDR2 SNEGSKA (reference sequence). This CDR3 has 15 residues. CDR3 in amino acids: CSASDPLRGPSQQYF. CDR3 coding DNA: TGCAGTGCTAGTGATCCCCTCAGGGGTCCCTCCCAGCAGTACTTC.

The chain recombines TRBV27 with TRBJ1-1, with a tentative D call TRBD1 (5 bases). CDR3 length: 14 amino acids. Germline-derived CDR1 and CDR2 are MNHEY and SMNVEV (reference sequence). V lost 2 bases to trimming and J lost 6 bases, with 13 bases between them. DNA of the CDR3: TGTGCCAGCAGTTTAGGGGGGGTGGGTCCTGAAGCTTTCTTT. Amino acid sequence: CASSLGGVGPEAFF.

This clone was seen a few times. The genes are TRBV4-3 and TRBJ1-2, with 8 positions matching TRBD1. Germline CDR1 and CDR2: LGHNA and YSLEER. J was trimmed by 3 bases and V by 0 bases; bases with no gene match: 6. The CDR3 contains 16 residues. Here the CDR3 DNA reads TGCGCCAGCAGCCAAGATTACCAGGACAGGGACTATGGCTACACCTTC. Amino acid sequence: CASSQDYQDRDYGYTF.

The chain recombines TRBV10-3 with TRBJ1-2, with a tentative D call TRBD1 (6 bases). Trimming removed 4 bases at V and 3 bases at J, with 15 bases between. The CDR3 consists of 15 residues. The germline V gene encodes CDR1 ENHRY and CDR2 SYGVKD. The CDR3 sequence: CAISGQGGSYYGYTF. In nucleotides, the CDR3 is TGTGCCATCAGTGGCCAAGGGGGAAGCTACTATGGCTACACCTTC.